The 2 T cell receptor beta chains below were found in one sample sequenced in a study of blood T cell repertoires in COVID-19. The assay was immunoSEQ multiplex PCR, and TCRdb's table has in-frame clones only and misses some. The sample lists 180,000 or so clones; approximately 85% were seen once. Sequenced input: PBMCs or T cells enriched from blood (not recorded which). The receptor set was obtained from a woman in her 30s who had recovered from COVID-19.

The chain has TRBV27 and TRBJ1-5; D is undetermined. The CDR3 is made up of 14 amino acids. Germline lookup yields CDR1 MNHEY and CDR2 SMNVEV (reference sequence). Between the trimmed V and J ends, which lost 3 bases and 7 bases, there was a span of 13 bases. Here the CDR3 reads CASSFERAWQPQHF. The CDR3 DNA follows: TGTGCCAGCAGTTTTGAGAGGGCTTGGCAGCCCCAGCATTTT.

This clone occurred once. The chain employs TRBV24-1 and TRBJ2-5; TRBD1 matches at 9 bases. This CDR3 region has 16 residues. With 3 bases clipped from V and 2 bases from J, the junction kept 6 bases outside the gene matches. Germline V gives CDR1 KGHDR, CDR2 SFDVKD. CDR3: CATSDETGGTQETQYF. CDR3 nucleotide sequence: TGTGCCACCAGTGATGAGACAGGGGGGACACAAGAGACCCAGTACTTC.